The source of this T cell receptor beta chain is a study of identical twins. Study results and caveats: For out-of-frame alpha sequences shared by twins, low generation probability was in excess.

Template switching added a universal primer binding site, and final cDNA carried unique molecular identifiers. TCRdb analysed the 5' RACE reads with MiXCR anew, one entry per CDR3 protein. The sample includes 600,000 to 700,000 distinct CDR3 sequences, 21% of them seen just once. The CDR3 covers 13 residues. Germline CDR1 and CDR2: DFQATT and SNEGSKA (reference sequence). The V end lost 4 bases, the J end lost 2 bases, and 12 bases lay between the germline ends. In its sample, this clonotype was seen a few times. The antigen remains undetermined. A further study also used this sample, focusing on T cells expressing NK-cell markers. That study adds: Six donors carried dominant NKG2C+ clonotypes that made up roughly 1.0-7.0% of their CD8+ T cells.

The sequence was collected from a young woman in good health. The rearrangement links TRBV20-1 to TRBJ2-7; D is possibly TRBD1 (6 bases). Sequencing was carried out using PBMCs. This CDR3 reads CSAKGQSAYEQYF. Written as DNA, the CDR3 is TGCAGTGCTAAAGGACAGTCCGCCTACGAGCAGTACTTC.